This T cell receptor beta chain stems from a study of CD8 T cells in Susac syndrome. Reverse transcription used roughly 0.5 to 1 ug RNA and random hexamers. Amplification of TCR beta CDR3 spanned 54 Vbeta and 13 Jbeta via immunoSEQ multiplex PCR. TCRdb redid the calling of the immunoSEQ multiplex PCR reads with MiXCR, one entry per CDR3 protein. The sample yields under 200,000 distinct CDR3 sequences, approximately 95% seen once. The TEMRA cells underwent FACS enrichment, while the CD8+ and CD4+ T cells underwent negative isolation. The CDR3 contains 12 residues. CDR1 and CDR2 from the germline V gene are MGHRA and YSYEKL. Trimming removed 11 bases from V and 4 bases from J, with 11 bases in between.

V usage is TRBV4-1 and J usage is TRBJ1-4; D unresolved. The receptor's source is a human donor in good health. Sequences were obtained from CD4+ T cells from PBMCs. The DNA for the CDR3 is TGCGCCGCGCGAGGGAATAATGAAAAACTGTTTTTT. As protein: CAARGNNEKLFF.